This TCR beta chain was recorded in a study of regulatory T cells in long-lasting Graves disease. Study-wide background: More than 5 years of antithyroid drugs with positive TSH receptor antibodies defined persistent Graves' disease.

Combining iRepertoire HTBI primers with Arm-PCR of CDR3 regions, the authors built TCR beta libraries. TCRdb re-called the multiplex PCR reads with MiXCR, one entry per CDR3 protein. The sample consists of over 250,000 distinct CDR3 sequences, under 25% of them appearing once. Deletions cut 2 bases from V and 3 bases from J, with 5 bases between. CDR1 is MNHEY, CDR2 SVGEGT, per germline. The CDR3 extends over 12 amino acids. Indicated time point: persistent/refractory GD, antithyroid drugs over 5 years with positive TRAb. The TCR library was made from RNA extracted from PBMCs. General observations from the study: Under persistent disease, TRBV28, TRBJ1-2 and TRBJ2-5 were used preferentially. Sharing of public clonotypes was greater in persistent patients (about 2,700) than in new patients (about 970). Persistent Graves' patients had lower TCR diversity than newly diagnosed ones.

There are a few counts of this clonotype. Its target is not known. The clonotype was recovered from a female donor with Graves disease. The J gene is TRBJ2-7, the V gene TRBV6-2 or TRBV6-3; D remains unclear. The starting material was peripheral blood mononuclear cells (PBMCs), obtained when the disease was refractory, from a patient treated with antithyroid drugs. DNA for the CDR3: TGTGCCAGCAGTTACGTCGGCTACGAGCAGTACTTC. This codes for CASSYVGYEQYF.